This T cell receptor beta chain was obtained from a study of T cell changes during pregnancy in multiple sclerosis (dated by TCRdb to between 2019 and 2020). Study-level background: The study examined how the T cell repertoire changed over the course of pregnancy in women with multiple sclerosis.

Libraries came from the immunoSEQ multiplex PCR assay. In its TCRdb copy, this immuneACCESS table keeps in-frame sequences only and misses some clones. Where compared with another copy, unresolved V genes explain less than half of these, and the others have no known cause. The sample contains about 75,000 clones, 89% of them found a single time. About 0.9% of the sample is in the top ten clones. As regards this clone: Its target antigen remains unknown. No base quality information exists; no much larger clone differs at one position.

The clonotype comes from a female donor in good health, enrolled as a control in a pregnancy study. Source: peripheral blood, taken in the first trimester of pregnancy.

The CDR3 region reads CASSSQGLPPNEQFF. The DNA sequence is as follows: TGTGCCAGCAGTTCCCAGGGACTACCCCCCAATGAGCAGTTCTTC. Rearrangement joined TRBV28 to TRBJ2-1; 7 middle bases align to TRBD2. Measured from the cysteine to the phenylalanine, the CDR3 is 15 residues long. The retained sequence is limited to the CDR3, 45 bases, with the frame set at the first base. The germline V end is reduced by 4 bases and the J end by 6 bases; junction bases left unmatched: 9. Sequences MDHEN (CDR1) and SYDVKM (CDR2) are obtained from the germline V gene.